This T cell receptor (beta chain) was recovered during a study of cytomegalovirus exposure and HLA in healthy donors. The wider study: Among around 200 million T cells, an earlier analysis found about 110 million unique TCR beta sequences. Unique TCRs numbering about 85 million, obtained from HLA-typed donors, made up an early data release. Study-level results: An assumption of roughly uniform sequencing depth across donors underlay the presence/absence analyses. What TCR beta sequences reportedly achieved was accurate prediction of HLA-A and HLA-B alleles in most subjects.

Use of 60 Vbeta and 13 Jbeta primers characterized the PCR. Sequenced by immunoSEQ multiplex PCR; TCRdb stores in-frame clones only, minus some. The sample includes about 150,000 clones, approximately 74% seen only once; the top ten take 2.1%. With respect to this clone: Antigen: not known. One end of the junction is discordant with germline, which a read error may explain.

The CDR3 is 12 residues long. Germline V gene data show CDR1 as SEHNR and CDR2 as FQNEAQ (reference sequence). The specimen sequenced was PBMCs. The TCR originated in a man younger than 40 in good health and CMV-seronegative. The chain links TRBV7-9 to TRBJ2-3; D gene uncertain. The CDR3 DNA follows: TGTGCCAGCAGCCCAGTCACAAATACGCAGTATTTT. Its protein product is CASSPVTNTQYF.